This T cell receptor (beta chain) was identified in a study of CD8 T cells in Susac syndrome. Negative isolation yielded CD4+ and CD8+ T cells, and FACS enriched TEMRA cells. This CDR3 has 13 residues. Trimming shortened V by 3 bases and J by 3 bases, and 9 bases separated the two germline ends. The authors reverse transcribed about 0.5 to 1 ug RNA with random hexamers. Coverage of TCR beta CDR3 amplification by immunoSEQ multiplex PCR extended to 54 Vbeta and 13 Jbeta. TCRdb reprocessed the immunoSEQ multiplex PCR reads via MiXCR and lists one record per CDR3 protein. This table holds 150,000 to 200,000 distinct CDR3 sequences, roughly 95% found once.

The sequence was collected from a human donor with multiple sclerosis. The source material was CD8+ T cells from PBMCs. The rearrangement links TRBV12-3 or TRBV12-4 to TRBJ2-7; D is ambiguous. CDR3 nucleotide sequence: TGTGCCAGCAGTTTTGGCGGATTCTACGAGCAGTACTTC. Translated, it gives CASSFGGFYEQYF.